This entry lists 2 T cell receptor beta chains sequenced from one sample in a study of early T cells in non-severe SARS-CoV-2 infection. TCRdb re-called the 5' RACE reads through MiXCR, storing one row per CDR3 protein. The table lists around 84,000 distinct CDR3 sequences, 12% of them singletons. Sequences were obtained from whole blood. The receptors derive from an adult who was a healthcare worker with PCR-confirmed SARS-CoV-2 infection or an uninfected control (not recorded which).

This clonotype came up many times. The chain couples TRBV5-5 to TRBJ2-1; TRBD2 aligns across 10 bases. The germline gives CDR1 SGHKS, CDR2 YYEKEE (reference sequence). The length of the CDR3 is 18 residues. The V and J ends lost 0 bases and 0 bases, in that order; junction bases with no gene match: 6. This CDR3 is CASSLDLAGASSYNEQFF. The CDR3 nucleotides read TGTGCCAGCAGCTTGGATCTAGCGGGAGCAAGCTCCTACAATGAGCAGTTCTTC.

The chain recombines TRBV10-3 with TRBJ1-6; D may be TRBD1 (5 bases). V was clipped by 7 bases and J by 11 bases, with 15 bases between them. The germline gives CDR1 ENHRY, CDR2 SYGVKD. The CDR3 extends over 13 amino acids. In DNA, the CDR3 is TGTGCCATCACGTCAGGGAGTTGGGCACCCCTCCACTTT. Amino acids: CAITSGSWAPLHF.